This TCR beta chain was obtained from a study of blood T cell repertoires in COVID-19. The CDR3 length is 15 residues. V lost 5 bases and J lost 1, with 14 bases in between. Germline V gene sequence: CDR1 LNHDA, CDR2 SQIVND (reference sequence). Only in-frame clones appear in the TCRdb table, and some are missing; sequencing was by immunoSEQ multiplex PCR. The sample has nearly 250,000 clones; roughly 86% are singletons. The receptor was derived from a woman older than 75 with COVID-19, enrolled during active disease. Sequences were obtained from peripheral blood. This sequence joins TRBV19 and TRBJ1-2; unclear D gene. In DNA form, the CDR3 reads TGTGCCAGTAGTGCACGACACGACGGTAACTATGGCTACACCTTC. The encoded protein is CASSARHDGNYGYTF.